Shown below are 29 T cell receptor beta chains from a single sample sequenced in a study of cytomegalovirus exposure and HLA in healthy donors. The study ran its PCR with 60 Vbeta and 13 Jbeta primers. Sequencing was performed with immunoSEQ multiplex PCR; in TCRdb, only in-frame clones are kept and a portion is missing. The table records about 150,000 clones, about 72% of them present only once. Input material: PBMCs. These receptor sequences come from a male donor in good health and CMV-seronegative.

As regards this clone: A read error may account for a junction end that differs from germline. This rearrangement joins TRBV7-9 to TRBJ2-1, with TRBD1 as a possible D gene (5 bases). The CDR3 sequence is 15 residues long. In germline, CDR1 is SEHNR, CDR2 FQNEAQ (reference sequence). CDR3 bases: TGTTCCAGCAGCCCGTCTAAGGGGATCCACAATGAGCAGTTCTTC. It translates to CSSSPSKGIHNEQFF.

The chain combines TRBV7-9 with TRBJ2-3; unclear D gene. V was shortened by 4 bases and J by 6 bases, with 8 bases between the two germline ends. Germline assignment: CDR1 SEHNR and CDR2 FQNEAQ (reference sequence). CDR3 length: 12 residues. CDR3 protein: CASSSVSDTQYF. CDR3 DNA sequence: TGTGCCAGCAGCTCAGTTTCCGATACGCAGTATTTT.

V usage is TRBV5-4 and J usage is TRBJ2-5; 10 bases map to TRBD1. Germline values: CDR1 SGHNT, CDR2 YYREEE (reference sequence). The CDR3 has 17 residues. V lost 0 bases and J lost 2; bases outside the gene matches: 7. The CDR3, as DNA: TGTGCCAGCAGCTTGGCCGACAGGGGGCCGGATCAAGAGACCCAGTACTTC. This translates into CASSLADRGPDQETQYF.

This rearrangement joins TRBV7-9 to TRBJ2-7, with D possibly matching TRBD2 (5 bases). V lost 5 bases and J 7 bases, leaving 9 bases between the germline ends. Per the germline V gene, CDR1 is SEHNR and CDR2 is FQNEAQ (reference sequence). The CDR3 spans 11 residues. CDR3 loop: CASSPGGEQYF. CDR3 DNA sequence: TGTGCCAGCAGCCCAGGCGGGGAGCAGTACTTC.

The rearrangement joins TRBV28 to TRBJ2-1, with 8 positions matching TRBD2. From germline, CDR1 is MDHEN and CDR2 SYDVKM. Germline trimming cut 1 base from V and 7 bases from J; bases unmatched to any gene: 6. CDR3 length equals 15 residues. The CDR3 sequence: CASSLSAGALNEQFF. The CDR3 bases are TGTGCCAGCAGTTTATCAGCGGGAGCCTTGAATGAGCAGTTCTTC.

This clone was observed a handful of times. The V gene is TRBV19, the J gene TRBJ2-7; TRBD2 matches at 15 bases. The CDR3 extends over 15 amino acids. Germline CDR1 is LNHDA and CDR2 is SQIVND (reference sequence). V lost 5 bases to trimming and J lost 7 bases; unmatched junction nucleotides: 6. In DNA, the CDR3 is TGTGCCAGTAGTCCCGGACTAGCGGGAGGGCAGGAGCAGTACTTC. Residues: CASSPGLAGGQEQYF.

In its sample, this clone was seen a few times. This rearrangement joins TRBV13 to TRBJ2-6; perhaps TRBD1 as D (6 bases). The V end was cut by 5 bases, the J end by 0 bases, with 14 bases between. CDR1 and CDR2 from the germline V gene are PRHDT and FYEKMQ (reference sequence). CDR3 size: 17 residues. The CDR3 DNA sequence: TGTGCCAGCAGCGCTCACAGGGTCGGCTCTGGGGCCAACGTCCTGACTTTC. It encodes CASSAHRVGSGANVLTF.

The chain links TRBV7-8 to TRBJ2-7; 11 bases agree with TRBD2. The CDR3 length is 17 residues. Germline V gene data show CDR1 as SGHVS and CDR2 as FQNEAQ. Trimming took 4 bases from V and 4 from J; bases not matched to a gene: 12. The DNA for the CDR3 is TGTGCCAGCAGCTCACGCAGACTAGCGGGGCCTAGTTACGAGCAGTACTTC. Encoded protein: CASSSRRLAGPSYEQYF.

V and J are TRBV4-3 and TRBJ1-5; weak D call: TRBD1 (5 bases). The ends were cut back, 5 bases at V and 6 bases at J, with 14 bases in the middle. In germline, CDR1 is LGHNA, CDR2 YSLEER. The CDR3 runs to 14 residues. The CDR3 here is CASSTVLGGQPQHF. CDR3 in DNA: TGCGCCAGCAGCACTGTCTTGGGGGGTCAGCCCCAGCATTTT.

This chain uses TRBV2 with TRBJ2-2; 9 bases map to TRBD1. V shed 8 bases, J shed 8 bases, and the junction held 6 bases outside the gene matches. CDR3 length equals 13 residues. The V gene's germline CDR1 is SNHLY and CDR2 FYNNEI. The CDR3 spells CASLQGAWGELFF. CDR3 in DNA: TGTGCCAGCTTACAGGGGGCATGGGGGGAGCTGTTTTTT.

The chain is built from TRBV28 and TRBJ2-4; 8 nucleotides line up with TRBD2. Germline-derived CDR1 and CDR2 are MDHEN and SYDVKM. The J segment lost 0 bases and the V segment lost 6 bases, leaving 4 bases of the junction unmatched. The CDR3 extends over 15 amino acids. The CDR3 DNA is TGTGCCAGCAGGCGGGAGGACCTAGCCAAAAACATTCAGTACTTC. This translates into CASRREDLAKNIQYF.

The chain carries TRBV19 and TRBJ1-1, with D maybe TRBD1 (6 bases). CDR3 length: 12 residues. The V and J ends lost 6 bases and 7 bases respectively, with 12 bases between them. The germline CDR1 and CDR2 sequences are LNHDA and SQIVND (reference sequence). The CDR3, as DNA: TGTGCCAGTAGCCCCGGGACAAATGAAGCTTTCTTT. Protein product: CASSPGTNEAFF.

The chain is built from TRBV28 and TRBJ2-7, with 7 bases fitting TRBD2. The CDR3 length is 14 residues. V was pared by 2 bases and J by 4 bases, with 5 bases of the junction left unmatched. Germline V gives CDR1 MDHEN, CDR2 SYDVKM. The CDR3 protein is CASSLSGDGYEQYF. The DNA for the CDR3 is TGTGCCAGCAGTTTAAGCGGGGACGGGTACGAGCAGTACTTC.

The chain carries TRBV27 and TRBJ1-5, with a possible D match to TRBD1 (6 bases). The CDR3 has 15 amino acids. CDR1 and CDR2 (germline): MNHEY, SMNVEV (reference sequence). V lost 5 bases to trimming and J lost 1 base, with 12 bases between them. The CDR3, as DNA: TGTGCCAGCAGTCCTACCGGACAGAGCAATCAGCCCCAGCATTTT. Residues: CASSPTGQSNQPQHF.

The CDR3 sequence: CASSLVGGRSSTYEQYF. The CDR3 DNA is TGTGCCAGCAGCTTAGTCGGGGGAAGGAGCAGCACCTACGAGCAGTACTTC. The gene calls are TRBV7-2 and TRBJ2-7; D is perhaps TRBD2 (6 bases). This CDR3 region has 17 residues. Germline CDR1 and CDR2: SGHTA and FQGNSA. The V end lost 1 base, the J end lost 2 bases, and 18 bases lay between the germline ends.

This clone has just one count. CDR3 sequence reads: CASSLRGPETQYF. CDR3 nucleotides: TGTGCCAGCAGCCTAAGGGGGCCAGAGACCCAGTACTTC. The chain is built from TRBV11-2 and TRBJ2-5; TRBD1 matches at 7 bases. CDR1 SGHAT and CDR2 FQNNGV come from the germline V gene. This CDR3 comprises 13 residues. V shed 5 bases and J 4 bases; nucleotides not matched to a gene: 4.

The genes are TRBV7-2 and TRBJ2-1; 8 nucleotides agree with TRBD1. The CDR3 runs 15 residues. The V segment lost 4 bases and the J segment 5 bases; nucleotides outside the gene matches: 7. Germline V gene lookup returns CDR1 SGHTA and CDR2 FQGNSA. This chain's CDR3 is CASSSQGAADNEQFF. CDR3 nucleotide sequence: TGTGCCAGCAGCTCCCAGGGGGCGGCGGACAATGAGCAGTTCTTC.

The chain combines TRBV5-1 with TRBJ2-5; 8 bases agree with TRBD1. The germline V gene encodes CDR1 SGHRS and CDR2 YFSETQ. The J segment lost 3 bases and the V segment lost 0 bases, leaving 10 bases of the junction unmatched. This CDR3 is 17 amino acids long. CDR3 DNA sequence: TGCGCCAGCAGCTTGGCCAGGGCAGGGGGCGCGGAAGAGACCCAGTACTTC. This codes for CASSLARAGGAEETQYF.

The sample holds one count of this clone. The chain employs TRBV7-9 and TRBJ2-3; the match to TRBD2 covers 12 bases. Germline V gives CDR1 SEHNR, CDR2 FQNEAQ (reference sequence). The CDR3 loop spans 14 amino acids. The ends lost 5 bases at V and 5 bases at J; junction bases unmatched: 2. The CDR3 nucleotides read TGTGCCAGCAGCCCTAGCGGGAGGGGAGATACGCAGTATTTT. The encoded protein is CASSPSGRGDTQYF.

This clone appeared once. V usage is TRBV30 and J usage is TRBJ1-2; possibly TRBD1 for D (5 bases). CDR1 and CDR2 from the germline V gene are GTSNPN and SVGIG (reference sequence). This CDR3 has 15 residues. The V and J ends lost 3 bases and 4 bases respectively, with 18 bases between them. CDR3 sequence: CAWSPLVQGGYGYTF. Here the CDR3 DNA reads TGTGCCTGGAGCCCTTTGGTCCAGGGAGGCTATGGCTACACCTTC.

The rearrangement uses TRBV7-9 and TRBJ1-3; maybe TRBD1 (5 bases). The V end lost 5 bases, the J end lost 0 bases, and 11 bases lay between the germline ends. There are 15 residues in the CDR3. The germline V gene has CDR1 SEHNR and CDR2 FQNEAQ (reference sequence). The CDR3 is CASSPRGVSGNTIYF. In nucleotides, the CDR3 is TGTGCCAGCAGCCCACGGGGGGTCTCTGGAAACACCATATATTTT.

This clone was picked up a small number of times. The chain recombines TRBV27 with TRBJ2-7, with TRBD2 matching 13 bases. CDR1 is MNHEY, CDR2 SMNVEV, per germline (reference sequence). V trimming: 5 bases; J trimming: 2 bases; junction bases outside the gene matches: 0. The CDR3 covers 14 residues. The CDR3 spells CASSGLAGAYEQYF. CDR3 nucleotide sequence: TGTGCCAGCAGTGGACTAGCGGGAGCCTACGAGCAGTACTTC.

J is TRBJ1-2 and V is TRBV27, with 9 bases aligning to TRBD1. V lost 5 bases, J lost 11 bases, and 9 bases stayed unmatched. This CDR3 has 13 residues. Germline V gives CDR1 MNHEY, CDR2 SMNVEV (reference sequence). Here the CDR3 reads CASSPSGQGLYTF. DNA of the CDR3: TGTGCCAGCAGTCCGTCGGGACAGGGACTTTACACCTTC.

V is TRBV29-1 and J is TRBJ2-1, with 9 bases lining up with TRBD1. The CDR3 spans 14 residues. Germline V gene lookup returns CDR1 SQVTM and CDR2 ANQGSEA. The junction had 4 bases not matched to a gene; V was cut back by 5 bases and J by 2 bases. The CDR3 reads CSVKQGATYNEQFF. In DNA, the CDR3 is TGCAGCGTTAAACAGGGGGCGACCTACAATGAGCAGTTCTTC.

This clone has more than one count but fewer than ten. The J gene is TRBJ2-1, the V gene TRBV4-2; tentative D call: TRBD2 (5 bases). This CDR3 is built from 16 residues. Per germline, CDR1 LGHNA and CDR2 YNFKEQ. The V end lost 0 bases, the J end lost 3 bases, and 12 bases lay between the germline ends. The CDR3 DNA reads TGTGCCAGCAGCCAAGAAGCTAGCTCAAACTACAATGAGCAGTTCTTC. It is translated as CASSQEASSNYNEQFF.

The rearrangement links TRBV7-8 to TRBJ1-1; TRBD1 agrees at 7 bases. From germline, CDR1 is SGHVS and CDR2 FQNEAQ. With 4 bases clipped from V and 5 bases from J, the junction kept 7 bases outside the gene matches. There are 14 residues in the CDR3. For the CDR3, the DNA is TGTGCCAGCAGCTCTCGACAGGGCCGGACTGAAGCTTTCTTT. This encodes CASSSRQGRTEAFF. The whole variable domain, filled in from reference TRBV7-8 and TRBJ1-1, reads GAGVSQSPRYKVAKRGQDVALRCDPISGHVSLFWYQQALGQGPEFLTYFQNEAQLDKSGLPSDRFFAERPEGSVSTLKIQRTQQEDSAVYLCASSSRQGRTEAFFGQGTRLTVV.

The genes are TRBV28 and TRBJ2-5, with 9 bases identical to TRBD2. Germline V CDR1 and CDR2: MDHEN, SYDVKM. There are 14 residues in the CDR3. Trimming removed 6 bases from V and 4 bases from J; junction bases left unmatched: 6. In DNA form, the CDR3 reads TGTGCCAGCAGCACTGGCGGGGGGGGAGAGACCCAGTACTTC. Protein product: CASSTGGGGETQYF.

The rearrangement links TRBV5-1 to TRBJ1-6; D is unresolved. The CDR3 contains 14 residues. V was trimmed by 4 bases and J by 7 bases, leaving 12 bases between them. Germline values: CDR1 SGHRS, CDR2 YFSETQ. CDR3 loop: CASSQEERNSPLHF. CDR3 bases: TGCGCCAGCAGCCAGGAGGAGAGGAATTCACCCCTCCACTTT.

Comments on this clone: The same CDR3 arises from other DNA sequences in this sample as well. The chain carries TRBV7-2 and TRBJ2-3; 8 bases agree with TRBD2. This CDR3 has 16 residues. Trimming took 1 base from V and 4 from J; bases not matched to a gene: 7. Germline lookup yields CDR1 SGHTA and CDR2 FQGNSA. CDR3 region: CASSLGPGGPPDTQYF. CDR3 sequence (DNA): TGTGCCAGCAGCTTAGGACCGGGGGGGCCGCCAGATACGCAGTATTTT. The full variable domain, completed using reference TRBV7-2 and TRBJ2-3, is GAGVSQSPSNKVTEKGKDVELRCDPISGHTALYWYRQSLGQGLEFLIYFQGNSAPDKSGLPSDRFSAERTGGSVSTLTIQRTQQEDSAVYLCASSLGPGGPPDTQYFGPGTRLTVL.